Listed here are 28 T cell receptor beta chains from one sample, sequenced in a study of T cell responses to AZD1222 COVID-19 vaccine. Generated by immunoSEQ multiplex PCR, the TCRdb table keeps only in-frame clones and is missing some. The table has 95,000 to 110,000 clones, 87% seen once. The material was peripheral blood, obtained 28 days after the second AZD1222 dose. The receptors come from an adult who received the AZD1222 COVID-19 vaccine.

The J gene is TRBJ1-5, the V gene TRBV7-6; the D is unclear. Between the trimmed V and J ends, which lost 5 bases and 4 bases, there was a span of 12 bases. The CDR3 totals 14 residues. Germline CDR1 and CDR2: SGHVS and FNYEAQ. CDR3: CASSPGGSNQPQHF. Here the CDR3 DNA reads TGTGCCAGCAGCCCAGGTGGCAGTAATCAGCCCCAGCATTTT.

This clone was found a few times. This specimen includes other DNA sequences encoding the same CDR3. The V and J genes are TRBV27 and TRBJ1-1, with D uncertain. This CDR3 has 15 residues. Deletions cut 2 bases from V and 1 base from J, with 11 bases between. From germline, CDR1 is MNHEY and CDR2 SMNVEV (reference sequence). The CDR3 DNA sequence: TGTGCCAGCAGTTTAAGGTCTCGGGGGAACACTGAAGCTTTCTTT. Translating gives CASSLRSRGNTEAFF.

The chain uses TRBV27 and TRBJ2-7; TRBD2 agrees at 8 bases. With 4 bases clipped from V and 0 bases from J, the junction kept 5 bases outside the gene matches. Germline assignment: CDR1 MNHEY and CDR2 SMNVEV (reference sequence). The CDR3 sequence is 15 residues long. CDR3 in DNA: TGTGCCAGCAGTTGGGGTAGCGGGGCCTCCTACGAGCAGTACTTC. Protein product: CASSWGSGASYEQYF.

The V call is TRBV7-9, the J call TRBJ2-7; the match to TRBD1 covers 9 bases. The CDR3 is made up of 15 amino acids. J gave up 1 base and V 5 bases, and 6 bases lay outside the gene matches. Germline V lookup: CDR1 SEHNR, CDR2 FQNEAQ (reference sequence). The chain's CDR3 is CASSDTGGPSYEQYF. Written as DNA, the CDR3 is TGTGCCAGCAGCGACACAGGGGGCCCGTCCTACGAGCAGTACTTC. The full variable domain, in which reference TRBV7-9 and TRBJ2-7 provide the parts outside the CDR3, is DTGVSQNPRHKITKRGQNVTFRCDPISEHNRLYWYRQTLGQGPEFLTYFQNEAQLEKSRLLSDRFSAERPKGSFSTLEIQRTEQGDSAMYLCASSDTGGPSYEQYFGPGTRLTVT.

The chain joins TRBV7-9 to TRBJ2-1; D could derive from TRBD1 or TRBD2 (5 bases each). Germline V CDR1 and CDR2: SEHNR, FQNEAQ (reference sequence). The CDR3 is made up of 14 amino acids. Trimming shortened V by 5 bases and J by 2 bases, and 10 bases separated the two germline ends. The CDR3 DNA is TGTGCCAGCAGCACCGGGACCCCCTACAATGAGCAGTTCTTC. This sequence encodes CASSTGTPYNEQFF.

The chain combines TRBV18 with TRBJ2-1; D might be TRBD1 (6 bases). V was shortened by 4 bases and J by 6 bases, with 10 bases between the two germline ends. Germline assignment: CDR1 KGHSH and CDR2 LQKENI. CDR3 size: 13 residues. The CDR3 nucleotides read TGTGCCAGCTCACTCCCGGACAGCAATGAGCAGTTCTTC. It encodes CASSLPDSNEQFF.

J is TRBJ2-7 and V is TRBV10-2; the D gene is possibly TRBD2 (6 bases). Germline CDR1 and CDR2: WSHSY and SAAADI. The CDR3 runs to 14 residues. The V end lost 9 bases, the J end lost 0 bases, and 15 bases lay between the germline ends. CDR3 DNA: TGCGCCAGTAAACCGGGACTTAGCTCCTACGAGCAGTACTTC. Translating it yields CASKPGLSSYEQYF.

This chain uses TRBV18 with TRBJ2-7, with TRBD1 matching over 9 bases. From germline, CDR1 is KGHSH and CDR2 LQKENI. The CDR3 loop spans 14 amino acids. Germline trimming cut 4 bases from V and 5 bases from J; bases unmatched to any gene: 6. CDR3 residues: CASSQTGGNNEQYF. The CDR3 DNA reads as TGTGCCAGCTCACAAACAGGGGGCAACAACGAGCAGTACTTC.

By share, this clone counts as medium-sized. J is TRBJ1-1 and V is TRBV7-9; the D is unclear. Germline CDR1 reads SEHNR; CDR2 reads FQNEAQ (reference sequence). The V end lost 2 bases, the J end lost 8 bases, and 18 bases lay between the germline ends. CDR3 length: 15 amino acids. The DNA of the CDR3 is TGTGCCAGCAGCTTATTAACGGCACCGAGAGAAGAAGCTTTCTTT. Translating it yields CASSLLTAPREEAFF.

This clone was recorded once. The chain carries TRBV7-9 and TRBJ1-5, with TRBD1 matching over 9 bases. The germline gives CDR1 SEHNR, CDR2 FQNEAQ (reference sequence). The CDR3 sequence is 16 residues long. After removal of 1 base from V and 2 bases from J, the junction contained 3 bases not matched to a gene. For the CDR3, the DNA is TGTGCCAGCAGCTTAGGGGGACAGGGAGGCAATCAGCCCCAGCATTTT. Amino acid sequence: CASSLGGQGGNQPQHF.

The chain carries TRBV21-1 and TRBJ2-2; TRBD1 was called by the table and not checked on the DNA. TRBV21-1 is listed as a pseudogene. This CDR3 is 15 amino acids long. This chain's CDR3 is CASSKGGGHTGELFF. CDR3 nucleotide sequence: TGTGCCAGCAGCAAAGGAGGGGGCCACACCGGGGAGCTGTTTTTT.

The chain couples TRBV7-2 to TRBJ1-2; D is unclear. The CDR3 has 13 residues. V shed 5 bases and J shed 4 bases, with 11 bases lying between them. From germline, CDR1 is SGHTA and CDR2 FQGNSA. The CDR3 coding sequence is TGTGCCAGCAGCACCCAGAAGAGCTATGGCTACACCTTC. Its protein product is CASSTQKSYGYTF.

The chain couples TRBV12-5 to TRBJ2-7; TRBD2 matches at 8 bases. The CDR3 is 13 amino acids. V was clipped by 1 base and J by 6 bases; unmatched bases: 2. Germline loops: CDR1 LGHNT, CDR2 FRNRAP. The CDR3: CASGLGTSIEQYF. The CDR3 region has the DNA TGTGCTAGTGGTTTGGGGACTAGCATCGAGCAGTACTTC.

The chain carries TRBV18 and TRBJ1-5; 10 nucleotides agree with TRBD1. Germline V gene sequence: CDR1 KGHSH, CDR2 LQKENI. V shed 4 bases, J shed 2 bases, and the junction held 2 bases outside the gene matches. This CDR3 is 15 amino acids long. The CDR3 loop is CASSQGTGGNQPQHF. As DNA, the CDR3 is TGTGCCAGCTCACAGGGGACAGGGGGCAATCAGCCCCAGCATTTT.

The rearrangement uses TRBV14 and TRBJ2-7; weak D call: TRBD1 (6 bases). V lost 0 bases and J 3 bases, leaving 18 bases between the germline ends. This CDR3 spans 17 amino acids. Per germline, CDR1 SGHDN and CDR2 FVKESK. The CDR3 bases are TGTGCCAGCAGCCAAGATCGAAGAGTCCAGGGGCACTACGAGCAGTACTTC. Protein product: CASSQDRRVQGHYEQYF. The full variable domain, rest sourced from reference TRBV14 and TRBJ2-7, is EAGVTQFPSHSVIEKGQTVTLRCDPISGHDNLYWYRRVMGKEIKFLLHFVKESKQDESGMPNNRFLAERTGGTYSTLKVQPAELEDSGVYFCASSQDRRVQGHYEQYFGPGTRLTVT.

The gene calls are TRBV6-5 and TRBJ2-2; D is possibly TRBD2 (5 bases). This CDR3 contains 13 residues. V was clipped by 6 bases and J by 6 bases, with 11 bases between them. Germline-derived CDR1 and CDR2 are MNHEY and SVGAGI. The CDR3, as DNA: TGTGCCAGCAGGAGGGTGGAGTCCGGGGAGCTGTTTTTT. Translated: CASRRVESGELFF.

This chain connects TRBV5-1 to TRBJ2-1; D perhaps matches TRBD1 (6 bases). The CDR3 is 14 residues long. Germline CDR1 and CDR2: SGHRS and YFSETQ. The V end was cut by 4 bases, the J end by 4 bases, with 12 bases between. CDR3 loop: CASSPTGSYNEQFF. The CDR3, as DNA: TGCGCCAGCAGCCCGACAGGTTCTTACAATGAGCAGTTCTTC.

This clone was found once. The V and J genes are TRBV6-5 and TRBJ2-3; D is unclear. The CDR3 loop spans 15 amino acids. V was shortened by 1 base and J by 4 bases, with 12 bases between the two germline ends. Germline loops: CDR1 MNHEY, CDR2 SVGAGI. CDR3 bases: TGTGCCAGCAGTTACTTCGGGTCAGGCGCAGATACGCAGTATTTT. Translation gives CASSYFGSGADTQYF.

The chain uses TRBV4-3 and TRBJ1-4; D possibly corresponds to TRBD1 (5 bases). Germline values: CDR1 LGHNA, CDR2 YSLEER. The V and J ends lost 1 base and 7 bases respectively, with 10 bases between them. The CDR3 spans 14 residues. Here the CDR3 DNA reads TGCGCCAGCAGCCAAGGACAGCGAAGTGAAAAACTGTTTTTT. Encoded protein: CASSQGQRSEKLFF.

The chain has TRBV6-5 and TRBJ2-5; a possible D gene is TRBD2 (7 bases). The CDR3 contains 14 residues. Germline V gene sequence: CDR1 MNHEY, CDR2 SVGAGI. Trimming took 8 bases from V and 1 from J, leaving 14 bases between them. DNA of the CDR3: TGTGCCAGCCGACGCGGGGGCCCCCAAGAGACCCAGTACTTC. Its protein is CASRRGGPQETQYF.

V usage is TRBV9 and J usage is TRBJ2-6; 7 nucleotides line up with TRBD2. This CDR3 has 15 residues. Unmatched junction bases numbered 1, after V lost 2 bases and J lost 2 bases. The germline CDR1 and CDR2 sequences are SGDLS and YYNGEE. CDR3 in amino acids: CASSVGGAGANVLTF. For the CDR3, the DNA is TGTGCCAGCAGCGTGGGAGGGGCTGGGGCCAACGTCCTGACTTTC.

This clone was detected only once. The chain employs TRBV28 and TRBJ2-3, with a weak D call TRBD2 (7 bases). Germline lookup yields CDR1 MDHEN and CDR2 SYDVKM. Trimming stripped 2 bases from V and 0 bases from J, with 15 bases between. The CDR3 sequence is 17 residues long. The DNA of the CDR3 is TGTGCCAGCAGTTTAGCGGGGGCTGCCTCTAGCACAGATACGCAGTATTTT. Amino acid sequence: CASSLAGAASSTDTQYF.

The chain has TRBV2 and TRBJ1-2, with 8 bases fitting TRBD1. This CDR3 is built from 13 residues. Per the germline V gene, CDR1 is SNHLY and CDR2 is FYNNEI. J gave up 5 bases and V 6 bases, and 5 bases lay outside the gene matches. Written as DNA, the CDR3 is TGTGCCAGCAGAAGACAGGGGTCATATGGCTACACCTTC. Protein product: CASRRQGSYGYTF.

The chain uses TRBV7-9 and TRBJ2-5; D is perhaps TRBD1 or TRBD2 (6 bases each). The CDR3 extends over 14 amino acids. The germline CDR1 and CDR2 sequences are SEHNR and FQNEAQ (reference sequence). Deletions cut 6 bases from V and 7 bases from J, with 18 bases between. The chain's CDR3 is CASSTGGLTGTQYF. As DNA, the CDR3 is TGTGCCAGCAGTACCGGGGGCTTAACCGGGACCCAGTACTTC.

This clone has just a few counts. In DNA form, the CDR3 reads TGTGCCACGGGACTGGGGGTCGACCCCCTCTCTGGAAACACCATATATTTT. Protein sequence: CATGLGVDPLSGNTIYF. The V gene is TRBV7-9, the J gene TRBJ1-3, with D possibly matching TRBD1 (5 bases). The CDR3 has 17 residues. In germline, CDR1 is SEHNR, CDR2 FQNEAQ (reference sequence). V shed 10 bases and J shed 0 bases, with 22 bases lying between them. Using reference TRBV7-9 and TRBJ1-3 for the parts outside the CDR3, the full variable domain is DTGVSQNPRHKITKRGQNVTFRCDPISEHNRLYWYRQTLGQGPEFLTYFQNEAQLEKSRLLSDRFSAERPKGSFSTLEIQRTEQGDSAMYLCATGLGVDPLSGNTIYFGEGSWLTVV.

In DNA form, the CDR3 reads TGCGCCAGCACCCGGGACCGCTACAATGAGCAGTTCTTC. Protein sequence: CASTRDRYNEQFF. The chain has TRBV5-1 and TRBJ2-1; tentatively, D is TRBD1 or TRBD2 (5 bases each). The CDR3 sequence is 13 residues long. Trimming removed 6 bases at V and 3 bases at J, with 10 bases between. Germline values: CDR1 SGHRS, CDR2 YFSETQ.

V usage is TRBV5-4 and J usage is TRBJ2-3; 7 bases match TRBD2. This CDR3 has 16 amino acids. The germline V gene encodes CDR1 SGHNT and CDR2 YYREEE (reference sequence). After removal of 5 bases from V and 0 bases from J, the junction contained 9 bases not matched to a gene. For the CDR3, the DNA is TGTGCCAGCAGTCAAGAGGGAGGGCCTAGCACAGATACGCAGTATTTT. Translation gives CASSQEGGPSTDTQYF.

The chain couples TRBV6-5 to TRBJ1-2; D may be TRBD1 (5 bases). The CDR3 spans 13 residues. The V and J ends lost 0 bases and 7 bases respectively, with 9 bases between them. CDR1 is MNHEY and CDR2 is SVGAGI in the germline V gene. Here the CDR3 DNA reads TGTGCCAGCAGTTACTCGGGGGGAGGTGGCTACACCTTC. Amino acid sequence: CASSYSGGGGYTF.